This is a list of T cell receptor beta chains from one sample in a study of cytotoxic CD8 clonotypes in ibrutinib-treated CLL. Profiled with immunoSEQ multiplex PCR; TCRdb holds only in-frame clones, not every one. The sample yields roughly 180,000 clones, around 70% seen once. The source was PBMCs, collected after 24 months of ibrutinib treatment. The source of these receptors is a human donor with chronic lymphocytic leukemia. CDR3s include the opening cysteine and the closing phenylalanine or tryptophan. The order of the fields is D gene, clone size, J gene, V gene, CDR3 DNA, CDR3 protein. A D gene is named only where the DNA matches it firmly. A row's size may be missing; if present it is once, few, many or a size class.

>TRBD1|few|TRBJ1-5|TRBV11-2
TGTGCCAGCAGCAATGACAGGGTCGGTCAGCCCCAGCATTTT
CASSNDRVGQPQHF
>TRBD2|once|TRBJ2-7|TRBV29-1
TGCAGCGTTGACGTCCCTTCGGGGGGGAGCTACGAGCAGTACTTC
CSVDVPSGGSYEQYF
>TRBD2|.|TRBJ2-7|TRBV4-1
TGCGCCAGCAGCCACCCCGGGACTAGCGGGAGCCGGGACTACGAGCAGTACTTC
CASSHPGTSGSRDYEQYF
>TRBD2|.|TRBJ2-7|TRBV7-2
TGTGCCAGCAGCTTCGGACTAGCGGGAGGATCCGAGCAGTACTTC
CASSFGLAGGSEQYF
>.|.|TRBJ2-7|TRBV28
TGTGCCAGCAGCGAGACCAATTACGAGCAGTACTTC
CASSETNYEQYF
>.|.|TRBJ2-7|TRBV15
TGTGCCACCAGCAGAGAACAGGCAAGACCCTACGAGCAGTACTTC
CATSREQARPYEQYF
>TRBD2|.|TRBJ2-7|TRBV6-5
TGTGCCAGCAGTTACGGGACTAGCTTCCACGAGCAGTACTTC
CASSYGTSFHEQYF
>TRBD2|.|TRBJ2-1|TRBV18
TGTGCCAGCTCACCACGTATCATCGGGCGGGAGAGAGACTCCTACAATGAGCAGTTCTTC
CASSPRIIGRERDSYNEQFF
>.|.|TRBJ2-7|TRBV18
TGTGCCAGCTCACCACCGGCAGGCAGCTCCTACGAGCAGTACTTC
CASSPPAGSSYEQYF
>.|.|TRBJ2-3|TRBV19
TGTGCCAGTAGTATCCCCCTGAGCACAGATACGCAGTATTTT
CASSIPLSTDTQYF
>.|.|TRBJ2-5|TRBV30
TGTGCCTGGAGAAAAGGGAAAGAGACCCAGTACTTC
CAWRKGKETQYF
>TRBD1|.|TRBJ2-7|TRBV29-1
TGCAGCGCTACAGGGGGATCGGATAGTAAAGCCTCCTACGAGCAGTACTTC
CSATGGSDSKASYEQYF
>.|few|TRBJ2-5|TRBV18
TGTGCCAGCTCACCACCGTCCGGACAACAAGAGACCCAGTACTTC
CASSPPSGQQETQYF
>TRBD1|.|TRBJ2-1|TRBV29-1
TGCAGCGTTCCGGGACAGGGGTCCAATGAGCAGTTCTTC
CSVPGQGSNEQFF
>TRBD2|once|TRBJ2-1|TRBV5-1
TGCGCCAGCAGCTTACTCCGGGAGGGATACAATGAGCAGTTCTTC
CASSLLREGYNEQFF
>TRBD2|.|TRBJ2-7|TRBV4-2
TGTGCCAGCAGCCAAGGTTCTAGCGGGAGCTCCTACGAGCAGTACTTC
CASSQGSSGSSYEQYF
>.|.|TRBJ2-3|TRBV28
TGTGCCAGCAGTTTAGTCCCAGATACGCAGTATTTT
CASSLVPDTQYF
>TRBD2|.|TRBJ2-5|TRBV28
TGTGCCAGCACCGTTAGCGGGAAGGAGACCCAGTACTTC
CASTVSGKETQYF
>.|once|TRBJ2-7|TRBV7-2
TGTGCCAGCAGCCTCGTCTACGAGCAGTACTTC
CASSLVYEQYF
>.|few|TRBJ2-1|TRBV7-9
TGTGCCAGCAGCCCCGCGGGATACAGCTACAATGAGCAGTTCTTC
CASSPAGYSYNEQFF
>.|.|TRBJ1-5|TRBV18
TGTGCCAGCTCCTGGACACTCAATCAGCCCCAGCATTTT
CASSWTLNQPQHF
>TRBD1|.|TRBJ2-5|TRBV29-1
TGCAGCGTTGAAGCTAGACAGGGTCAAGAGACCCAGTACTTC
CSVEARQGQETQYF
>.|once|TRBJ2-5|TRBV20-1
TGCAGTGCTAGTAGGGTCACCACGTACTTC
CSASRVTTYF
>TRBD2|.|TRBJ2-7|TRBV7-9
TGTGCCAGCAGCTTCGGGACTAGCGGGAGTACCCTAATTTACGAGCAGTACTTC
CASSFGTSGSTLIYEQYF
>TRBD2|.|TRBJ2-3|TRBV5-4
TGTGCCAGCAGCTTGAAAATAGCGGGGGCCCGAGATACGCAGTATTTT
CASSLKIAGARDTQYF
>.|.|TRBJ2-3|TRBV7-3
TGTGCCAGCAGCGTTGACCGGGGAGATACGCAGTATTTT
CASSVDRGDTQYF
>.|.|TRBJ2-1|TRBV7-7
TGTGCCAGCAGCCATAGGGACTTTCTACCCTACAATGAGCAGTTCTTC
CASSHRDFLPYNEQFF
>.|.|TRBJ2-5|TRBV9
TGTGCCAGCAGCGTAGGAGGGCGGAACCAAGAGACCCAGTACTTC
CASSVGGRNQETQYF
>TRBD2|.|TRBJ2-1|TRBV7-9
TGTGCCCAGGAGCGGGACCCCTACAATGAGCAGTTCTTC
CAQERDPYNEQFF
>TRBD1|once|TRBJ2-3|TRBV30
TGTGCCTGGAGACGGGACAGGGGGCCCACAGATACGCAGTATTTT
CAWRRDRGPTDTQYF
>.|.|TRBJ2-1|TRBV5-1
TGCGCCAGCAGCTTGGTTCGCACAGCTTACAATGAGCAGTTCTTC
CASSLVRTAYNEQFF
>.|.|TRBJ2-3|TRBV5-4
TGTGCCAGCAGCTTGGACCTCAAGAGCGGAGTTCGCACAGATACGCAGTATTTT
CASSLDLKSGVRTDTQYF
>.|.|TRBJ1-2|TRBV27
TGTGCCAGCAGTCCGGCAATATGGCTAGCTCTAGAAGGCTACACCTTC
CASSPAIWLALEGYTF
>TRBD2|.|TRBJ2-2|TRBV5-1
TGCGCCAGCAGCCAACGGACTAGCGGGAGACGCACCGGGGAGCTGTTTTTT
CASSQRTSGRRTGELFF
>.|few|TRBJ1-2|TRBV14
TGTGCCAGCAGCCTAATTATTCGGGACAAGAACTATGGCTACACCTTC
CASSLIIRDKNYGYTF
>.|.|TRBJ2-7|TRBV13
TGTGCCAGCAGCTTAGCCCGGGAGACCTACGAGCAGTACTTC
CASSLARETYEQYF
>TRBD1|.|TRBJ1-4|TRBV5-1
TGCGCCAGCAGCTTACTGGGACAGGCGGGTGAAAAACTGTTTTTT
CASSLLGQAGEKLFF
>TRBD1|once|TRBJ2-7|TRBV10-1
TGCGCCAGCAGTGCTCCCAAAGGGGACAGGGGGTACGAGCAGTACTTC
CASSAPKGDRGYEQYF
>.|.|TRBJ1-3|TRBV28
TGTGCCAGCAGCACATCTGGAAACACCATATATTTT
CASSTSGNTIYF
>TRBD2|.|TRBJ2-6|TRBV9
TGTGCCAGCAGCGGAGTAGCGGGTGGGGCCAACGTCCTGACTTTC
CASSGVAGGANVLTF
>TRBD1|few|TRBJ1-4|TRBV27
TGTGCCAGCAGCCCGGGACAGTATGAAAAACTGTTTTTT
CASSPGQYEKLFF
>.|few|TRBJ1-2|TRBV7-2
TGTGCCAGCAGCCGGGACAACTATGGCTACACCTTC
CASSRDNYGYTF
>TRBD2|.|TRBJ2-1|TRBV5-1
TGCGCCAGCAGCTTTAGACTAGCGGGATTAAGAGGGAATGAGCAGTTCTTC
CASSFRLAGLRGNEQFF
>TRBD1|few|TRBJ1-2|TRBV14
TGTGCCAGCAGCGCCCAGACAGGGTCTGAAGGCTACACCTTC
CASSAQTGSEGYTF
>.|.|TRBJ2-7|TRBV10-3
TGTGCCATCAGTGTTAACAGCTACGAGCAGTACTTC
CAISVNSYEQYF